This TCR beta chain was recorded in a study of blood T cell repertoires in COVID-19. The CDR3 has 21 amino acids. Among Cohort 3 donors, those recovered had two negative PCRs, clearance, or symptom resolution. The data were produced by immunoSEQ multiplex PCR, yet TCRdb's version contains in-frame clones alone and is incomplete. The sample lists about 330,000 clones; roughly 87% were seen once. V usage is TRBV21-1 and J usage is TRBJ2-2; TRBD2 is the table's D call and was not checked against the DNA. TRBV21-1 is a known pseudogene. The receptor comes from a woman aged 25 to 45 who had recovered from COVID-19. The sample taken for sequencing was PBMCs or T cells enriched from blood (not recorded which). DNA of the CDR3: TGTGCCAGCAGCAAAGAAAGCAGGACTAGCGGGGGACTCGCGAACACCGGGGAGCTGTTTTTT. This encodes CASSKESRTSGGLANTGELFF.